The 3 T cell receptor beta chains given below trace back to one sample, sequenced in a study of Ad26.COV2.S vaccination and SARS-CoV-2 variants. Indicated treatment: around 19 received Ad26.COV2.S at low or high dose, single or two shots; 5 received placebo; per-sample allocation not given. Day 63 after the first injection of vaccine or placebo was the sampling time. Repertoires were generated with immunoSEQ multiplex PCR, while TCRdb's copy carries only in-frame clones and drops some. The table lists roughly 380,000 clones, approximately 88% of them singletons. The sample was peripheral blood, taken in a trial of Ad26.COV2.S vaccine versus placebo. These receptors came from a person between 18 and 65 years old who received the Ad26.COV2.S COVID-19 vaccine or a placebo.

For this clone: The same CDR3 is also encoded by other DNA sequences in this sample. For the CDR3, the DNA is TGTGCCAGCAGCTTAGCGTTGACCAACGAGCAGTACTTC. It yields the protein CASSLALTNEQYF. V usage is TRBV7-9 and J usage is TRBJ2-7; no clear D. V lost 0 bases and J 5 bases, leaving 8 bases between the germline ends. Germline CDR1 SEHNR, CDR2 FQNEAQ (reference sequence). CDR3 size: 13 residues.

The rearrangement links TRBV2 to TRBJ2-6; 9 bases agree with TRBD2. The CDR3 is 16 residues long. Trimming removed 6 bases from V and 0 bases from J; junction bases left unmatched: 3. Germline lookup yields CDR1 SNHLY and CDR2 FYNNEI. The DNA for the CDR3 is TGTGCCAGCAGATTGCGGGGGGGCTCTGGGGCCAACGTCCTGACTTTC. As protein: CASRLRGGSGANVLTF.

The chain combines TRBV29-1 with TRBJ1-2; a possible D gene is TRBD1 (6 bases). CDR1 SQVTM and CDR2 ANQGSEA come from the germline V gene. Trimming stripped 7 bases from V and 1 base from J, with 22 bases between. The CDR3 is 16 amino acids. Here the CDR3 DNA reads TGCAGCGCCCGCCGAACAGGGCCCGGCGGTAACTATGGCTACACCTTC. Its translation is CSARRTGPGGNYGYTF.